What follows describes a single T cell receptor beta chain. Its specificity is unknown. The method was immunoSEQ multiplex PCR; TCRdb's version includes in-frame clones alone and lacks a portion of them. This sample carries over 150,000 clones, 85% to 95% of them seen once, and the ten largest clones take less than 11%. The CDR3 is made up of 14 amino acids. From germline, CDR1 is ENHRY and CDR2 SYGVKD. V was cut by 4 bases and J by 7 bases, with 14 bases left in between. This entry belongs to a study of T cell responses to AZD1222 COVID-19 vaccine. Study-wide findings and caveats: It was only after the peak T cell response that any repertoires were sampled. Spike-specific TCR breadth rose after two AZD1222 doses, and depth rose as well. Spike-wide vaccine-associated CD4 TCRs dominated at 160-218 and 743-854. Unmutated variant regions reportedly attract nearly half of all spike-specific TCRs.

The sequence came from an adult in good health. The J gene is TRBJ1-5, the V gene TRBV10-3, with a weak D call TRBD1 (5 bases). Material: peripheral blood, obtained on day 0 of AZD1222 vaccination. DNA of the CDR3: TGTGCCATCAGTGTCGCGGGGGAAGGGCAGCCCCAGCATTTT. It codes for CAISVAGEGQPQHF.